This TCR beta chain was captured by sequencing in a study of OX40 agonist ivuxolimab in advanced cancers. Method: immunoSEQ multiplex PCR; TCRdb's copy keeps in-frame clones and lacks some. The data show tens of thousands of clones, 70% to 85% seen once. The sample in question was CD4+ or CD8+ T cells sorted from blood, obtained in a trial of the OX40 agonist ivuxolimab. This clonotype originated in an adult with an advanced solid tumor such as melanoma, head and neck, liver or kidney cancer.

For the CDR3, the DNA is TGTGCCAGCAGTTGGGTCGGGGCTAATGAAAAACTGTTTTTT. The encoded protein is CASSWVGANEKLFF. The rearrangement joins TRBV6-6 to TRBJ1-4; D is unresolved. CDR3 length: 14 amino acids. The ends were cut back, 4 bases at V and 3 bases at J, with 9 bases in the middle. CDR1 is MNHNY and CDR2 is SVGAGI in the germline V gene (reference sequence).